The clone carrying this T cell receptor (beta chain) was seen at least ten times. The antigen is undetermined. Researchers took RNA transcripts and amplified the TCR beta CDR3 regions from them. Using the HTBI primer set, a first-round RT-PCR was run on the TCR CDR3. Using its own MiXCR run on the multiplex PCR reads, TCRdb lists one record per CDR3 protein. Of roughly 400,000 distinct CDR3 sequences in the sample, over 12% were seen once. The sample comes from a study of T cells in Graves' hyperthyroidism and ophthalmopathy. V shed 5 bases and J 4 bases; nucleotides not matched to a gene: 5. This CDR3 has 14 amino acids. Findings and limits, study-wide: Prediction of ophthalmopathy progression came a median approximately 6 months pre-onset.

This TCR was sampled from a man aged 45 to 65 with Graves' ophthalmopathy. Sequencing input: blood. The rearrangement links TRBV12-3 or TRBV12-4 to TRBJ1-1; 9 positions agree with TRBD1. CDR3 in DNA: TGTGCCAGCAGTCCCGGGACAGGGATCACTGAAGCTTTCTTT. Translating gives CASSPGTGITEAFF.